A single sample gave rise to the 14 T cell receptor beta chains below, sequenced in a study of a mutant IDH1 vaccine in newly diagnosed glioma. Their specific antigens are unknown. Here immunoSEQ multiplex PCR was the method, and the copy in TCRdb shows in-frame clones only, minus some. The sample includes about 56,000 clones, 70% to 85% of them seen just once. As to time point: week 47, end of study. Vaccinated patients received 300 ug of mutant IDH1 20-mer peptide per dose, with topical imiquimod. The material was PBMCs, obtained from a glioma patient whose treatment included an IDH1 peptide vaccine. The receptors originated from a middle-aged man with glioma.

This sequence joins TRBV5-1 and TRBJ1-2; D is unresolved. CDR3 length equals 14 residues. Trimming removed 0 bases from V and 5 bases from J, with 11 bases in between. Germline CDR1 is SGHRS and CDR2 is YFSETQ. The CDR3 region has the DNA TGCGCCAGCAGCTTGGTAGGGATTGGATATGGCTACACCTTC. It codes for CASSLVGIGYGYTF.

This chain links TRBV9 with TRBJ1-2; perhaps TRBD1 as D (6 bases). Trimming removed 4 bases at V and 4 bases at J, with 14 bases between. This CDR3 has 14 residues. The germline CDR1 and CDR2 sequences are SGDLS and YYNGEE. CDR3 sequence: CASSPGGGSYGYTF. The CDR3 nucleotides are TGTGCCAGCAGCCCCGGAGGGGGTAGCTATGGCTACACCTTC.

V and J are TRBV5-5 and TRBJ1-5; D gene ambiguous. From germline, CDR1 is SGHKS and CDR2 YYEKEE (reference sequence). V was clipped by 2 bases and J by 0 bases, with 3 bases between them. CDR3 size: 13 residues. The CDR3: CASSFTSNQPQHF. The CDR3 coding sequence is TGTGCCAGCAGCTTCACTAGCAATCAGCCCCAGCATTTT.

The rearrangement uses TRBV10-3 and TRBJ1-5; TRBD1 is a possible D gene (6 bases). This CDR3 comprises 15 residues. Germline V gives CDR1 ENHRY, CDR2 SYGVKD. Trimming took off 3 bases at V and 0 bases at J, with 9 bases between the two ends. CDR3 sequence (DNA): TGTGCCATCAGTGACTCAGGGGCTAGCAATCAGCCCCAGCATTTT. It codes for CAISDSGASNQPQHF.

This clone was detected only a few times. This chain joins TRBV5-1 and TRBJ2-3; D might be TRBD2 (7 bases). There are 15 residues in the CDR3. Germline V gives CDR1 SGHRS, CDR2 YFSETQ. V dropped 2 bases and J dropped 5 bases, with 15 bases sitting between them. The CDR3 region has the DNA TGCGCCAGCAGCTTTCGAGGGGGGGCTTTAGATACGCAGTATTTT. Translating gives CASSFRGGALDTQYF. Looking up the rest from reference TRBV5-1 and TRBJ2-3 gives the full variable domain: KAGVTQTPRYLIKTRGQQVTLSCSPISGHRSVSWYQQTPGQGLQFLFEYFSETQRNKGNFPGRFSGRQFSNSRSEMNVSTLELGDSALYLCASSFRGGALDTQYFGPGTRLTVL.

The CDR3 DNA reads as TGTGCCAGCAGTCTGACAGCCTCTAATGAAAAACTGTTTTTT. Translation: CASSLTASNEKLFF. V gene TRBV28 combines with J gene TRBJ1-4, with D possibly TRBD1 on 5 matching bases. This CDR3 has 14 amino acids. With 5 bases removed from V and 3 bases from J, the gap between germline ends came to 10 bases. The V gene's germline CDR1 is MDHEN and CDR2 SYDVKM.

V gene TRBV4-1 combines with J gene TRBJ1-1; D not certain. The V and J ends lost 4 bases and 0 bases respectively, with 12 bases between them. CDR3 size: 15 residues. Germline V lookup: CDR1 MGHRA, CDR2 YSYEKL. The CDR3 here is CASSPTARMNTEAFF. For the CDR3, the DNA is TGCGCCAGCAGCCCCACGGCTCGTATGAACACTGAAGCTTTCTTT.

The table lists this clone with a few counts. This chain links TRBV7-9 with TRBJ1-5; D is undetermined. Germline loops: CDR1 SEHNR, CDR2 FQNEAQ (reference sequence). The CDR3 sequence is 12 residues long. Trimming shortened V by 6 bases and J by 4 bases, and 7 bases separated the two germline ends. For the CDR3, the DNA is TGTGCCAGCAGTCGGCCGAATCAGCCCCAGCATTTT. Amino acids: CASSRPNQPQHF.

The chain couples TRBV12-5 to TRBJ2-5, with TRBD2 matching 7 bases. This CDR3 spans 15 amino acids. V trimming: 6 bases; J trimming: 4 bases; junction bases outside the gene matches: 11. Germline assignment: CDR1 LGHNT and CDR2 FRNRAP. CDR3 region: CASGISGPPGETQYF. CDR3 nucleotides: TGTGCTAGTGGGATTAGCGGGCCCCCTGGAGAGACCCAGTACTTC.

The chain combines TRBV29-1 with TRBJ2-1; tentative D call: TRBD2 (6 bases). The CDR3 is 15 residues long. Looked up from germline, CDR1 is SQVTM and CDR2 is ANQGSEA. Deletions cut 1 base from V and 0 bases from J, with 10 bases between. The CDR3 is CSVEGGDLSYNEQFF. The DNA for the CDR3 is TGCAGCGTTGAAGGCGGGGACCTCTCCTACAATGAGCAGTTCTTC.

V gene TRBV18 combines with J gene TRBJ1-1, with 7 nucleotides matching TRBD1. CDR3 length equals 13 residues. With 6 bases clipped from V and 4 bases from J, the junction kept 5 bases outside the gene matches. Germline CDR1 reads KGHSH; CDR2 reads LQKENI. The CDR3 nucleotides read TGTGCCAGCTCCGACGACAGGGCCACTGAAGCTTTCTTT. This sequence encodes CASSDDRATEAFF.

This clone showed up just once. The chain joins TRBV20-1 to TRBJ2-1; D gene uncertain. Germline assignment: CDR1 DFQATT and CDR2 SNEGSKA (reference sequence). V lost 6 bases and J lost 7, with 10 bases in between. There are 11 residues in the CDR3. The CDR3 DNA reads TGCAGTGCAGCCCAAGGGAATGAGCAGTTCTTC. Translating it yields CSAAQGNEQFF.

There are a few counts of this clone. V usage is TRBV6-1 and J usage is TRBJ1-2; possibly TRBD1 for D (5 bases). Trimming pared 0 bases from V and 7 bases from J, leaving 12 bases between. Germline V lookup: CDR1 MNHNS, CDR2 SASEGT. CDR3 length: 14 amino acids. The CDR3 DNA reads as TGTGCCAGCAGTGAAGCGGCAGGGATGGGTGGCTACACCTTC. Translating gives CASSEAAGMGGYTF.

The chain combines TRBV2 with TRBJ1-5; 7 nucleotides agree with TRBD1. Germline V gives CDR1 SNHLY, CDR2 FYNNEI. The CDR3 covers 15 residues. V shed 4 bases, J shed 5 bases, and the junction held 8 bases outside the gene matches. The CDR3 protein is CASSVSGTADQPQHF. In DNA form, the CDR3 reads TGTGCCAGCAGTGTATCCGGGACAGCGGATCAGCCCCAGCATTTT.